These T cell receptor beta chains were read from a single sample in a study of T cells in Graves' hyperthyroidism and ophthalmopathy. TCRdb reprocessed the multiplex PCR reads with MiXCR, giving one entry per CDR3 protein. The repertoire holds about 840,000 distinct CDR3 sequences, with 35% to 40% as singletons. Sequencing input: blood. Every receptor here comes from a man aged 18 to 30 with Graves' hyperthyroidism. The CDR3 runs from the conserved cysteine through the conserved F or W. A D gene is named only where the DNA matches it firmly. The listing skips clone size in some rows; elsewhere it reads once, few, many or a size class.

TRBD2 NA TRBJ2-5 16 TRBV11-3 TGTGCCAGCAGTTTCCAGGGTCCAGCGGGGAGGGAGACCCAGTACTTC CASSFQGPAGRETQYF
NA NA TRBJ1-4 16 TRBV19 TGTGCCAGTAGTGCATCCCAGAGGGGAGGCGGTGAAAAACTGTTTTTT CASSASQRGGGEKLFF
NA many TRBJ1-3 14 TRBV20-1 TGCAGTGCTAGAATGGGGGGCCCTGGAAACACCATATATTTT CSARMGGPGNTIYF
NA many TRBJ2-7 12 TRBV29-1 TGCAGCGTTGAAGGGGGGAGGAACGAGCAGTACTTC CSVEGGRNEQYF
NA NA TRBJ2-7 13 TRBV20-1 TGCAGTGCTAGTAGTGGTGTAGGGGACGAGCAGTACTTC CSASSGVGDEQYF
NA NA TRBJ1-4 16 TRBV25-1 TGTGCCAGCAGAGCCCAAAACAGGGCAACTAATGAAAAACTGTTTTTT CASRAQNRATNEKLFF
NA NA TRBJ1-3 14 TRBV12-3/TRBV12-4 TGTGCCAGCAGTACTCGACAGGCTGGAAACACCATATATTTT CASSTRQAGNTIYF
NA NA TRBJ1-1 13 TRBV13 TGTGCCAGCAGCCATGTCCGGAGGTCCGAAGCTTTCTTT CASSHVRRSEAFF
TRBD1 NA TRBJ1-1 14 TRBV29-1 TGCAGCTTTGGTACAGGGGCGCTGGGCACTGAAGCTTTCTTT CSFGTGALGTEAFF
TRBD1 few TRBJ2-5 16 TRBV7-9 TGTGCCAGCAGCTCTCGGGGGACAGGCTACCCAGAGACCCAGTACTTC CASSSRGTGYPETQYF
NA NA TRBJ1-5 10 TRBV29-1 TGCAGCTCACCTAATCAGCCCCAGCATTTT CSSPNQPQHF
NA NA TRBJ1-3 14 TRBV6-5 TGTGCCAGCAGCCCAGATCGACCTGAAAACACCATATATTTT CASSPDRPENTIYF
NA many TRBJ1-6 13 TRBV2 TGTGCCAGCTTACGGAATCTTAATTCACCCCTCCACTTT CASLRNLNSPLHF
NA NA TRBJ2-5 14 TRBV7-2 TGTGCCAGCAGCTTGACTAGGGGGCAAGAGACCCAGTACTTC CASSLTRGQETQYF
NA NA TRBJ2-2 13 TRBV7-3 TGTGCCAGCAGTCACAGTCGGACCGGGGAGCTGTTTTTT CASSHSRTGELFF
TRBD1 NA TRBJ1-2 15 TRBV12-5 TGTGCCAGCTCCCTCAGTGGGGACAGATTAAATGGCTACACCTTC CASSLSGDRLNGYTF
NA NA TRBJ1-1 12 TRBV5-8 TGTGCCAGCAGCTTTGTAGCCACTGAAGCTTTCTTT CASSFVATEAFF
NA few TRBJ1-4 14 TRBV6-5 TGTGCCAGCAGTTTGGGAGGGATCGATGAAAAACTGTTTTTT CASSLGGIDEKLFF
NA NA TRBJ1-2 12 TRBV7-9 TGTGCCAGCAGTCTGCAGGGACGTGGCTACACCTTC CASSLQGRGYTF
NA few TRBJ2-7 15 TRBV6-5 TGTGCCAGCACCTCCCCCCAGGAGCAACCCTACGAGCAGTACTTC CASTSPQEQPYEQYF
NA NA TRBJ1-4 11 TRBV2 TGTGCCAGCAGTTCCCCTGGACGGGGCCGGTTT CASSSPGRGRF
TRBD1 many TRBJ1-4 13 TRBV2 TGTGCCAGTAGACAGGGGACCCATGAAAAACTGTTTTTT CASRQGTHEKLFF